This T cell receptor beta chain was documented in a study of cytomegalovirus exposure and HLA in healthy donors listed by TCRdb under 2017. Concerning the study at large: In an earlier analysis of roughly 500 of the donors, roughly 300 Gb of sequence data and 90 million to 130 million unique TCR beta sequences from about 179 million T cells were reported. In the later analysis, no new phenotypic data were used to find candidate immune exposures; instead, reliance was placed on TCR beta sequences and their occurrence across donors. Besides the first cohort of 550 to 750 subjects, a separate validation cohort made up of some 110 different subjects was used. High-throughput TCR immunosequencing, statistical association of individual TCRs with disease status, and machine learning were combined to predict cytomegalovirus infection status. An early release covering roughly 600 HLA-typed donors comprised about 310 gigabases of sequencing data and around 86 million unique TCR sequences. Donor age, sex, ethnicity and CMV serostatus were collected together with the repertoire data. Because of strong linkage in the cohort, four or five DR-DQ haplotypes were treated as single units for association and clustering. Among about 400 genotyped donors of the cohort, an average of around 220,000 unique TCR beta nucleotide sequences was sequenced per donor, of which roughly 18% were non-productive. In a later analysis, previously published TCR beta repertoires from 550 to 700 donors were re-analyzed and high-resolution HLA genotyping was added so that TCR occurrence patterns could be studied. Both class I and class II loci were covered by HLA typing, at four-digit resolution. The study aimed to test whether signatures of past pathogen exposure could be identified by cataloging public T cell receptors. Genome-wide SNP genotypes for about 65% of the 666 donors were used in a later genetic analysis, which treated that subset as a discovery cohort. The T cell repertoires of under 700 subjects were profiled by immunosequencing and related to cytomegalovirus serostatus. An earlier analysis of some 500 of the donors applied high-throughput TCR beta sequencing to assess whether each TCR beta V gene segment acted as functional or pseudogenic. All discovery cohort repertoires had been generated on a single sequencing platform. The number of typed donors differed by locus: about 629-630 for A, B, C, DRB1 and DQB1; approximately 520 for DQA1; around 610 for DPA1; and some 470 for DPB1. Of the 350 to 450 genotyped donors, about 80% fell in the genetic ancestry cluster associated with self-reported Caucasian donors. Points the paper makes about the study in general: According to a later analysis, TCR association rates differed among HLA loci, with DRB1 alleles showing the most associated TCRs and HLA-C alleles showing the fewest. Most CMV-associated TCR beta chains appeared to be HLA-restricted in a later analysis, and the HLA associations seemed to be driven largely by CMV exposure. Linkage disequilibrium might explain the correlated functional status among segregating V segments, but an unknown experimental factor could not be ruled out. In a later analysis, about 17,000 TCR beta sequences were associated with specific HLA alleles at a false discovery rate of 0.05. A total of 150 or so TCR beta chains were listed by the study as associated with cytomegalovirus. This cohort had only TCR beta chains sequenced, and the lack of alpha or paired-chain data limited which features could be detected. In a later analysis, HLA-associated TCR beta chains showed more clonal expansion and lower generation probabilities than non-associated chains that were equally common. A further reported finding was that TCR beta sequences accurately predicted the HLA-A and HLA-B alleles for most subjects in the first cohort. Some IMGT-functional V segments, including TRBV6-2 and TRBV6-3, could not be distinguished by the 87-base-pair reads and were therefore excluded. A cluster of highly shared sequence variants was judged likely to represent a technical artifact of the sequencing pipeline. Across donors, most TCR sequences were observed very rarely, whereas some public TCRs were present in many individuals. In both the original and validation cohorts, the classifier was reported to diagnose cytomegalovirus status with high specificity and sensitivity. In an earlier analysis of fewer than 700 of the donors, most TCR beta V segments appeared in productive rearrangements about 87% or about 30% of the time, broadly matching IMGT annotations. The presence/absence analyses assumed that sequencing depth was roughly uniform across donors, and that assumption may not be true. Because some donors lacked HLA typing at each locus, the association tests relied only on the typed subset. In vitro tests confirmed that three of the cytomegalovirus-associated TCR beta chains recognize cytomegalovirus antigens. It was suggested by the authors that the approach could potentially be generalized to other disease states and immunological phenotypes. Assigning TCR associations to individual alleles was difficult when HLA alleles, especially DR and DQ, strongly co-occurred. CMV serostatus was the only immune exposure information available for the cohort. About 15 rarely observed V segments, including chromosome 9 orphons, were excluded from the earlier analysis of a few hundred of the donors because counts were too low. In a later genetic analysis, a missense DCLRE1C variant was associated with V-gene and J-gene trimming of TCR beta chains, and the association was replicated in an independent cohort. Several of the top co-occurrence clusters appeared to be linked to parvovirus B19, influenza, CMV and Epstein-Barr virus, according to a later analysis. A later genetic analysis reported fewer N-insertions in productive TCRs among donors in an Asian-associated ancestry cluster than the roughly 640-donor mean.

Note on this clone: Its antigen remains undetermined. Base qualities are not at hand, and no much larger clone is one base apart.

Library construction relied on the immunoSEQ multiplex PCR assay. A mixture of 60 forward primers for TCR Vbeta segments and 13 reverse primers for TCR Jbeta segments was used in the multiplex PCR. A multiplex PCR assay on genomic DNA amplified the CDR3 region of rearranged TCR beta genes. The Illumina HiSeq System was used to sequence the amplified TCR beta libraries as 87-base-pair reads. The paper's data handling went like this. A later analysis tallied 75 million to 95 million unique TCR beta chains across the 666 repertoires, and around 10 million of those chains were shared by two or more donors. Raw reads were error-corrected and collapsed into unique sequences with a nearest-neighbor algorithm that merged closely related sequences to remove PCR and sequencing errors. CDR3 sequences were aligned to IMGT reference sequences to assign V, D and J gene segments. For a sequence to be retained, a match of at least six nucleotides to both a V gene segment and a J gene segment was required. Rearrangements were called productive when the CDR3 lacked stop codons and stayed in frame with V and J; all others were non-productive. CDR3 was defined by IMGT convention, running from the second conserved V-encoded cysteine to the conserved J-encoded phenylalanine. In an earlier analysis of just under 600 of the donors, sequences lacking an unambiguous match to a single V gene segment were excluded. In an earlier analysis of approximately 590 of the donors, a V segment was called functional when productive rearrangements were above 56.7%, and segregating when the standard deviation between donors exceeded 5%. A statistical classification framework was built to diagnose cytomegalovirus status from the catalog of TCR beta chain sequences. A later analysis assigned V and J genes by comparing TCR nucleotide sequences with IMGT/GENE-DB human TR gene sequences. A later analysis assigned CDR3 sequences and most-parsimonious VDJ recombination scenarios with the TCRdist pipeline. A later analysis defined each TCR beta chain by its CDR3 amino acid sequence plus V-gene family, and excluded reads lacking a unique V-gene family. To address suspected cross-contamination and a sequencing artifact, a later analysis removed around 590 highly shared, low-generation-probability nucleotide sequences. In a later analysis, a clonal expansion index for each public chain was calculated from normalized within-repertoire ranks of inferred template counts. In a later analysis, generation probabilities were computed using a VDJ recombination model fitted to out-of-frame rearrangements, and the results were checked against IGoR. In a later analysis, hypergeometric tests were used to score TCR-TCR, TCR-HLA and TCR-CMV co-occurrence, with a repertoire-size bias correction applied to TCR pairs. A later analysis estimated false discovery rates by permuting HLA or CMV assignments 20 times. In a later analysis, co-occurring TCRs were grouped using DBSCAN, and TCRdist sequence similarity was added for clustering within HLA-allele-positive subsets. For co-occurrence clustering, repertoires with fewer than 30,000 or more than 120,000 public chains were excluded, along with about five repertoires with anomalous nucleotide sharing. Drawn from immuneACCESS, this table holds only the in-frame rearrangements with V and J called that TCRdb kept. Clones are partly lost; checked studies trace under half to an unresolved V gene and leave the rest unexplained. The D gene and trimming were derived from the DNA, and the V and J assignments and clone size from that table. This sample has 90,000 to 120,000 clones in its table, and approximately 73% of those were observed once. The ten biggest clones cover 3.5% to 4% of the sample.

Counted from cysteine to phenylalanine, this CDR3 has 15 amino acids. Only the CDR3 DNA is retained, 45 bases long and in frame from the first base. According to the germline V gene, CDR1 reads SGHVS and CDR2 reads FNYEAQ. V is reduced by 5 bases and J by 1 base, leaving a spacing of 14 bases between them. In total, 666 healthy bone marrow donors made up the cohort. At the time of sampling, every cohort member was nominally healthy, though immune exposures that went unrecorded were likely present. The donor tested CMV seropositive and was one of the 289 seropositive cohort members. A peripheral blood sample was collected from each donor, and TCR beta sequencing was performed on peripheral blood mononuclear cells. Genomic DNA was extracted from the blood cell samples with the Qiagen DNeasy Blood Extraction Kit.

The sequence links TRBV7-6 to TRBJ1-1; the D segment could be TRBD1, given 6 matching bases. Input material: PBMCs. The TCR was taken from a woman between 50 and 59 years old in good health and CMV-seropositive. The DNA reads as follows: TGTGCCAGCAGCCTCAAGGGGGATCCGAACACTGAAGCTTTCTTT. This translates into CASSLKGDPNTEAFF.